This TCR beta chain stems from a study of shared clonotypes between healthy human individuals. Across the study: The study used three CD4 naive, three CD4 memory, two CD8 naive and one CD8 memory plate per donor.

How the authors handled the data: Filtering differed, since immunoSEQ gave only junction sequences and no quality scores. Repertoires were generated with immunoSEQ multiplex PCR, while TCRdb's copy carries only in-frame clones and drops some. D and trimming were read from the DNA, whereas the V and J calls and clone size are those reported in that table. The sample has around 990,000 clones, about 72% seen once. Remarks on this clone: Antigen: not known.

Germline loops: CDR1 MDHEN, CDR2 SYDVKM. The V and J ends lost 3 bases and 5 bases, in that order; junction bases with no gene match: 10. There are 15 residues in the CDR3. The donors were all Caucasian adults (living in Nashville, Tennessee). General study findings and limits: Compared with memory subsets, naive subsets generally had larger estimated richness.

This clonotype was obtained from a man aged 18 to 29 in good health. Some clones in this sample may be carry-over from other donors' samples. This chain joins TRBV28 and TRBJ2-7; the match to TRBD2 covers 7 bases. Material: memory CD4+ T cells from PBMCs. Subset of the sample: CD45RA-negative fraction. The CDR3, as DNA: TGTGCCAGCAGTTTCCTAGCGGTTCTTAGCGACGAGCAGTACTTC. It translates to CASSFLAVLSDEQYF.